A selection of T cell receptor beta chains follows, all from one sample in a study of T cell responses to AZD1222 COVID-19 vaccine. The data were produced by immunoSEQ multiplex PCR, yet TCRdb's version contains in-frame clones alone and is incomplete. The sample has some 150,000 clones, 70% to 90% seen once. The source was peripheral blood, collected 28 days after the second dose of the MenACWY control vaccine. The receptors originated from an adult who received the MenACWY meningococcal vaccine as a control. Both conserved end residues are part of each CDR3. The order of the fields is V gene, clone size, D gene, J gene, CDR3 DNA, CDR3 protein. A D gene is named only where the DNA matches it firmly. Expanded clones are given a class, and other clones once, few, many or no size at all.

>TRBV12-5|-|TRBD1|TRBJ2-3
TGTGCTAGTGGTTCATACTCGACCGGGACAGCCACAGATACGCAGTATTTT
CASGSYSTGTATDTQYF
>TRBV18|-|-|TRBJ1-5
TGTGCCAGCTCACCACCCGATAGCAATCAGCCCCAGCATTTT
CASSPPDSNQPQHF
>TRBV19|-|TRBD1|TRBJ2-7
TGTGCCAGTACCCCGGGACAGAACTACGAGCAGTACTTC
CASTPGQNYEQYF
>TRBV7-3|-|-|TRBJ2-1
TGTGCCAGCAGCACCCAAAGGGGTAAGAGCTCCTACAATGAGCAGTTCTTC
CASSTQRGKSSYNEQFF
>TRBV19|-|-|TRBJ2-2
TGTGCCAGTAGTCCGGGACAGAACACCGGGGAGCTGTTTTTT
CASSPGQNTGELFF
>TRBV7-9|-|TRBD1|TRBJ2-3
TGTGCCAGCAGCTTCGCCCTGACAGGGCGCACAGATACGCAGTATTTT
CASSFALTGRTDTQYF
>TRBV7-2|-|-|TRBJ1-2
TGTGCCAGCAGCCTGACAGTCTATGGCTACACCTTC
CASSLTVYGYTF
>TRBV14|-|-|TRBJ2-1
TGTGCCAGCAGCCAGTACAATGAGCAGTTCTTC
CASSQYNEQFF
>TRBV10-1|-|-|TRBJ2-2
TGCGCCAGCAGTGAGCAGGACACCACTGGGGAGCTGTTTTTT
CASSEQDTTGELFF
>TRBV7-2|-|-|TRBJ2-2
TGTGCCAGCAGCTTAGCGTGGAACACCGGGGAGCTGTTTTTT
CASSLAWNTGELFF
>TRBV19|-|TRBD1|TRBJ2-5
TGTGCCAGTAGTATAGGTGACAGGGGGCTTTGGGAGACCCAGTACTTC
CASSIGDRGLWETQYF
>TRBV3-1/TRBV3-2|-|-|TRBJ2-7
TGTGCCAGCAGCCAACAGGGCAGGTACGAGCAGTACTTC
CASSQQGRYEQYF
>TRBV6-4|-|TRBD2|TRBJ2-1
TGTGCCAGCAGTCCCTCCGCGGGAGGGACCGGTGAGCAGTTCTTC
CASSPSAGGTGEQFF
>TRBV28|-|-|TRBJ1-1
TGTGCCAGCAGTTTAGGGAGGGTGGGTACTGAAGCTTTCTTT
CASSLGRVGTEAFF
>TRBV7-2|-|-|TRBJ2-7
TGTGCCAGCAGCTTTACCGCCCCAGCGCTCCCCTACGAGCAGTACTTC
CASSFTAPALPYEQYF
>TRBV15|once|TRBD1|TRBJ2-5
TGTGCCACCAGCAGGGACAGGGTTGGTCAAGAGACCCAGTACTTC
CATSRDRVGQETQYF
>TRBV11-2|-|TRBD1|TRBJ1-4
TGTGCCAGCAGAAGACCGGGACAGGGGCGAGAAAAACTGTTTTTT
CASRRPGQGREKLFF
>TRBV4-3|-|-|TRBJ2-1
TGCGCCAGCAGCCAAGAGGGAAGTCTTGAGCAGTTCTTC
CASSQEGSLEQFF
>TRBV6-4|-|-|TRBJ1-2
TGTGCCAGCAGAGCGACGGAGCCCGGCTACACCTTC
CASRATEPGYTF
>TRBV5-1|-|-|TRBJ1-4
TGCGCCAGCAGCTTGGCCGGGTCAGGGGATGAAAAACTGTTTTTT
CASSLAGSGDEKLFF
>TRBV5-8|-|TRBD2|TRBJ2-5
TGTGCCAGCAGATGGGAGGGATCCGAGACCCAGTACTTC
CASRWEGSETQYF
>TRBV10-3|-|-|TRBJ1-5
TGTGCCACCAATAAAGACAGTAGCAATCAGCCCCAGCATTTT
CATNKDSSNQPQHF
>TRBV28|-|-|TRBJ1-2
TGTGCCAGCAGGCCACAGGGAGGGGGCTACACCTTC
CASRPQGGGYTF